This T cell receptor (beta chain) was sequenced during a study of spatial heterogeneity in lung cancer. Study-level information: More than nine raw reads, on average, carried each unique TCR and UMI combination.

CDR1 and CDR2 from the germline V gene are SEHNR and FQNEAQ (reference sequence). This CDR3 has 13 amino acids. V lost 3 bases and J lost 7; bases outside the gene matches: 4. The library protocol tagged each TCR cDNA with a unique molecular identifier. From the 5' RACE reads, TCRdb called clonotypes with MiXCR, one entry per CDR3 protein. The profile shows about 2,800 distinct CDR3 sequences, 8% to 9.5% of them singletons. Sample time point: sample taken at primary tumor resection. The donors, 70 or so patients with untreated early-stage non-small cell lung cancer, provided the samples. Judged by abundance, this clonotype is medium-sized.

Specimen: normal lung tissue next to the tumor, collected at surgery. The source is a female donor with early-stage non-small cell lung cancer. This chain joins TRBV7-9 and TRBJ1-2; 8 bases match TRBD1. Written as DNA, the CDR3 is TGTGCCAGCAGCTTTCAGGGGGCCTCTGGCTACACCTTC. Translating it yields CASSFQGASGYTF.